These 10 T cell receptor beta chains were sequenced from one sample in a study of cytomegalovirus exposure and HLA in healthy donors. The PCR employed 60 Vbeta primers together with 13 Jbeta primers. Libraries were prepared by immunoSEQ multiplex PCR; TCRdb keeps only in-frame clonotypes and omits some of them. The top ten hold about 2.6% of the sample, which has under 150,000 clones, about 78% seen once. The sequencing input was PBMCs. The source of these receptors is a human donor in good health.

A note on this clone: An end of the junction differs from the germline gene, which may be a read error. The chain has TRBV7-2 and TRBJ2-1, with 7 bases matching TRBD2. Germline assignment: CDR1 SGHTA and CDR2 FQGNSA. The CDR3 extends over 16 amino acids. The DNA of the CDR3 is TGCGCCAGCAGCCAAGACGGCGGGGGCTCCTACAATGAGCAGTTCTTC. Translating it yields CASSQDGGGSYNEQFF.

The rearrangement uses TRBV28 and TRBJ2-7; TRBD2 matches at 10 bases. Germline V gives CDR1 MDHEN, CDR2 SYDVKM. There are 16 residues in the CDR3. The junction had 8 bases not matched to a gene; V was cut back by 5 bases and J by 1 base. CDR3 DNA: TGTGCCAGCAGTCCTAATGATAGCGGGGGGTCCTACGAGCAGTACTTC. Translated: CASSPNDSGGSYEQYF. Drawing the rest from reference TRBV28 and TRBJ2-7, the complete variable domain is DVKVTQSSRYLVKRTGEKVFLECVQDMDHENMFWYRQDPGLGLRLIYFSYDVKMKEKGDIPEGYSVSREKKERFSLILESASTNQTSMYLCASSPNDSGGSYEQYFGPGTRLTVT.

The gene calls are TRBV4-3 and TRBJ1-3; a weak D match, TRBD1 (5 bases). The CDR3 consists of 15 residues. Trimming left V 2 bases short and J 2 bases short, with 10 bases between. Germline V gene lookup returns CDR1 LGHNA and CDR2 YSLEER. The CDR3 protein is CASSQYLTAGNTIYF. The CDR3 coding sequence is TGCGCCAGCAGCCAATACCTGACAGCTGGAAACACCATATATTTT.

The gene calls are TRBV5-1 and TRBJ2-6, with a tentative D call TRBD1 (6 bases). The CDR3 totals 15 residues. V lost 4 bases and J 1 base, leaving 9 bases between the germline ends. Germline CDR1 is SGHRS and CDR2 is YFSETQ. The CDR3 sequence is CASSLTGSGANVLTF. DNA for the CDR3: TGCGCCAGCAGCCTTACAGGGTCTGGGGCCAACGTCCTGACTTTC.

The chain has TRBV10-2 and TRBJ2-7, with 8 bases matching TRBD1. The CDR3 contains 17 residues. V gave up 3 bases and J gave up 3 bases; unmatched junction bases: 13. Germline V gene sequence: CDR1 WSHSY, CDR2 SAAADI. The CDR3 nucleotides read TGCGCCAGCAGTGAACCGGGACAGGTACGGTATCTCTACGAGCAGTACTTC. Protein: CASSEPGQVRYLYEQYF.

The CDR3 loop reads CASSLRRGTDTQYF. The CDR3, as DNA: TGTGCCAGCAGTTTACGGCGGGGCACAGATACGCAGTATTTT. This chain links TRBV27 with TRBJ2-3; possibly TRBD2 for D (5 bases). Trimming pared 2 bases from V and 1 base from J, leaving 7 bases between. CDR3 length: 14 amino acids. Germline V CDR1 and CDR2: MNHEY, SMNVEV (reference sequence).

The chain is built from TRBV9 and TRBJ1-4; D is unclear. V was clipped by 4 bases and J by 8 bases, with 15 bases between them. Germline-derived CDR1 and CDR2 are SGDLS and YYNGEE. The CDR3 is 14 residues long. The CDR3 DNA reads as TGTGCCAGCAGCCTCGACTCCAACCGCGAAAAACTGTTTTTT. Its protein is CASSLDSNREKLFF.

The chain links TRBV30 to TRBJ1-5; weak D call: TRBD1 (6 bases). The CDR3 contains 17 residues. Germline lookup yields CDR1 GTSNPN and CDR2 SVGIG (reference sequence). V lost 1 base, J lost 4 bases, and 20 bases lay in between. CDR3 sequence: CAWSAETGSSLNQPQHF. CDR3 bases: TGTGCCTGGAGTGCAGAGACAGGCTCTTCCCTAAATCAGCCCCAGCATTTT. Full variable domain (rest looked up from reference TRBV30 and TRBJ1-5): SQTIHQWPATLVQPVGSPLSLECTVEGTSNPNLYWYRQAAGRGLQLLFYSVGIGQISSEVPQNLSASRPQDRQFILSSKKLLLSDSGFYLCAWSAETGSSLNQPQHFGDGTRLSIL.

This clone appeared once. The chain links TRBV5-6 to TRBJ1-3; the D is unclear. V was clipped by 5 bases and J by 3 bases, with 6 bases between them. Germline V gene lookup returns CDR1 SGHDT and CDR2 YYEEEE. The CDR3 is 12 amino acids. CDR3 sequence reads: CASSTGGNTIYF. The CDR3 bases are TGTGCCAGCAGTACGGGTGGAAACACCATATATTTT.

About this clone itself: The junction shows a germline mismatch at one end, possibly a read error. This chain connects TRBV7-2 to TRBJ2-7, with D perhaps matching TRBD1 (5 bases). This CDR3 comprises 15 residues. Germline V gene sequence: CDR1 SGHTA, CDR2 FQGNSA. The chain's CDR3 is CASSDLGQLSFEQYF. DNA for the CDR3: TGTGCCAGCAGCGACCTGGGGCAGCTATCCTTCGAGCAGTACTTC.